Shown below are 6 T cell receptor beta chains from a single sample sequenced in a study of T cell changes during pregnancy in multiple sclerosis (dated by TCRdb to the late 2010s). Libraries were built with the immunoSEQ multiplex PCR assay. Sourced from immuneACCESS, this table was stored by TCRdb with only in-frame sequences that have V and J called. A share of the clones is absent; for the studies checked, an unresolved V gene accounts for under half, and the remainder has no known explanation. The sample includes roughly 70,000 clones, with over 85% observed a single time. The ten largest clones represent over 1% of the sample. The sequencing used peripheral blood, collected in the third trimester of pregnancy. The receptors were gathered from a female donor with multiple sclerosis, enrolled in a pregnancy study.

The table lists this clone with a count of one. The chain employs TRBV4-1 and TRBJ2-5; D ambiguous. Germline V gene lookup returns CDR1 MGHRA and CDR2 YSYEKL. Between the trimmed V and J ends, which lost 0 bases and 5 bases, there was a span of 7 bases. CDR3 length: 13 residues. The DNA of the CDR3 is TGCGCCAGCAGCCAAGACATGCGGGAGACCCAGTACTTC. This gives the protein CASSQDMRETQYF.

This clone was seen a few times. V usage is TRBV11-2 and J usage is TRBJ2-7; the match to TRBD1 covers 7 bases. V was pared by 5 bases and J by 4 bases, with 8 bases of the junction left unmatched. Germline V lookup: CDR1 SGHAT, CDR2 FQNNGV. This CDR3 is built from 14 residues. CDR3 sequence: CASSPLGTAYEQYF. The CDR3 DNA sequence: TGTGCCAGCAGCCCCCTAGGGACAGCGTACGAGCAGTACTTC.

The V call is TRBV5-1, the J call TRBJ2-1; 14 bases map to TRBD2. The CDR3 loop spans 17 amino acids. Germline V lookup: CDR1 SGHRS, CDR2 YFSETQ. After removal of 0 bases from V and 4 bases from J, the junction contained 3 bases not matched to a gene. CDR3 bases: TGCGCCAGCAGCTTGGGGGGGACTAGCGGGAGTTACAATGAGCAGTTCTTC. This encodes CASSLGGTSGSYNEQFF.

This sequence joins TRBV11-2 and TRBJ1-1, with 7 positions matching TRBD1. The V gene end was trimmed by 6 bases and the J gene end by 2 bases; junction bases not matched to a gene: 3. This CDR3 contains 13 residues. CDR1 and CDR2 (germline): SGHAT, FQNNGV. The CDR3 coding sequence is TGTGCCAGCAGAAGACAGGGTAACACTGAAGCTTTCTTT. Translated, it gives CASRRQGNTEAFF.

The CDR3 DNA follows: TGTGCCTGGAGCGCCCAGGGGGCAAGTGGCTACACCTTC. It translates to CAWSAQGASGYTF. The chain joins TRBV30 to TRBJ1-2, with 8 positions matching TRBD1. J lost 7 bases, V lost 3 bases, and 7 bases had no gene match. Germline lookup yields CDR1 GTSNPN and CDR2 SVGIG (reference sequence). The CDR3 extends over 13 amino acids.

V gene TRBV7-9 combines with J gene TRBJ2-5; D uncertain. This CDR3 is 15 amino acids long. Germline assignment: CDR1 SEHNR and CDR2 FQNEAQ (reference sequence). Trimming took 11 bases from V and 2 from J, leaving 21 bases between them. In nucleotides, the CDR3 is TGTGCCGGAACCCGACTCGACCCCTCTCAAGAGACCCAGTACTTC. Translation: CAGTRLDPSQETQYF.